This entry concerns a single T cell receptor (beta chain). Antigen: not known. This sample is part of a study of Tregs in tolerant kidney transplant recipients. Regarding the study as a whole: The most relevant donor-specific Treg TCRbeta repertoire apparently came from expansion with activated donor B cells. Biological reproducibility was not directly addressed in this study. Few patients were studied, so findings need validation in larger groups.

Unstimulated Tregs (CD4+CD25+CD127-) and CD4+CD25- non-Tregs were sorted from PBMCs. Assay: immunoSEQ multiplex PCR; the TCRdb copy retains only in-frame clones and omits some. Of around 230,000 clones in the sample, approximately 84% are singletons; the top ten hold around 0.68%. Germline values: CDR1 SGHRS, CDR2 YFSETQ. The ends lost 4 bases at V and 5 bases at J; junction bases unmatched: 7. The CDR3 covers 14 residues. The sequence was obtained from a human donor in good health. The chain combines TRBV5-1 with TRBJ2-3, with 7 nucleotides matching TRBD1. Material for sequencing was CD4+ T cells from blood. CDR3 nucleotides: TGCGCCAGCAGCCCTTCCGGGACAGTAGATACGCAGTATTTT. Translating it yields CASSPSGTVDTQYF.